What follows are 4 T cell receptor beta chains derived from one specimen sequenced in a study of regulatory T cells in long-lasting Graves disease. Arm-PCR with iRepertoire HTBI primers amplified the CDR3 regions for these TCR beta libraries. TCRdb processed the multiplex PCR reads anew with MiXCR; each CDR3 protein has one entry. The sample includes under 450,000 distinct CDR3 sequences, roughly 15% of them seen just once. Time point specified: newly diagnosed GD, antithyroid drugs for less than 3 months. There was RNA extracted from PBMCs, and the TCR library was made from it. These data were also filed under a second study, of T cells in Graves' hyperthyroidism and ophthalmopathy.

The material was peripheral blood mononuclear cells (PBMCs), obtained at new diagnosis, from a patient treated with antithyroid drugs. The receptors stem from a woman aged 18-29 years with Graves disease.

The chain combines TRBV29-1 with TRBJ2-1; D gene ambiguous. Germline CDR1 SQVTM, CDR2 ANQGSEA. V was clipped by 5 bases and J by 6 bases, with 11 bases between them. This CDR3 spans 12 amino acids. The CDR3 DNA is TGCAGCGTTATCAGGAGTGTCAATGAGCAGTTCTTC. Translated: CSVIRSVNEQFF.

The chain carries TRBV13 and TRBJ1-2; 12 nucleotides line up with TRBD1. The J segment lost 6 bases and the V segment lost 3 bases, leaving 14 bases of the junction unmatched. Germline V gene lookup returns CDR1 PRHDT and CDR2 FYEKMQ (reference sequence). The CDR3 contains 18 residues. The CDR3 protein is CASSFISGTGGEVDGYTF. The CDR3 DNA sequence: TGTGCCAGCAGCTTTATCTCCGGGACAGGGGGCGAAGTGGATGGCTACACCTTC.

Of note for this clonotype: A read error may be the cause here, since a much bigger clone is one base away. This chain joins TRBV7-2 and TRBJ2-7; TRBD2 matches at 7 bases. V lost 0 bases and J lost 7; bases outside the gene matches: 12. The CDR3 contains 16 residues. Germline loops: CDR1 SGHTA, CDR2 FQGNSA. The DNA of the CDR3 is TGTGCCAGCAGCTTAGCGGGGCGGGGGTCCTACAATGAGCAGTACTTC. It yields the protein CASSLAGRGSYNEQYF.

This clonotype has a count of ten or more. The chain has TRBV30 and TRBJ1-1, with D unclear. Trimming cost V 2 bases and J 1 base, with 11 bases left between them. Per the germline V gene, CDR1 is GTSNPN and CDR2 is SVGIG (reference sequence). The CDR3 totals 14 residues. The CDR3 region has the DNA TGTGCCTGGAGTCCAGGCCCTACGAACACTGAAGCTTTCTTT. Protein: CAWSPGPTNTEAFF.